This T cell receptor (beta chain) appears in the sequencing data of a study of T cell repertoires in cytomegalovirus infection. Study as a whole: CMV infection plus the matching HLA type was flagged by public TCR beta signatures.

Study results and limitations: Clonotypes of TCR beta that were HLA-C-restricted and CMV-specific dominated the ex vivo response. The cumulative frequency of public TCR beta families distinguished individuals who carried CMV together with the relevant HLA.

In TCRdb, the reads were re-called with MiXCR into one record per CDR3 protein. The table shows some 920,000 distinct CDR3 sequences, with more than 25% occurring only once. CDR1 SEHNR and CDR2 FQNEAQ come from the germline V gene (reference sequence). With V trimmed by 7 bases and J by 4 bases, 7 bases remained unmatched. CDR3 length equals 15 residues. About this clonotype itself: Its antigen is not identified.

The receptor's source is a human donor in good health (CMV status not recorded). Some clones in this sample may be carry-over from other donors' samples. This chain connects TRBV7-9 to TRBJ2-3, with TRBD1 identical over 11 bases. The source material was cultured CD8+ T cells from PBMCs, sampled from culture after CMV antigen stimulation. CDR3 protein: CASILGTGGPDTQYF. Written as DNA, the CDR3 is TGTGCCAGCATCTTGGGGACAGGGGGACCAGATACGCAGTATTTT.